One and the same sample provided the 7 T cell receptor beta chains below, sequenced in a study of T-cell memory formation after mild COVID-19. TCRdb re-called the 5' RACE reads through MiXCR, storing one row per CDR3 protein. The table includes about 440,000 distinct CDR3 sequences, 20% detected once. What was sequenced was PBMCs or a T cell subset sorted from them (not recorded which). The source is an adult woman who had mild COVID-19 (a few samples of this study predate the infection). Cell type and time point are not known.

The chain has TRBV4-1 and TRBJ1-2, with 8 positions matching TRBD1. V was pared by 5 bases and J by 7 bases, with 15 bases of the junction left unmatched. The CDR3 runs to 16 residues. Germline V CDR1 and CDR2: MGHRA, YSYEKL. DNA for the CDR3: TGCGCCAGCAGCGAAGCCGGAATAAAGACAGGGGCTGGCTACACCTTC. Its translation: CASSEAGIKTGAGYTF.

The rearrangement uses TRBV12-3 or TRBV12-4 and TRBJ2-1, with D possibly TRBD2 on 6 matching bases. V lost 5 bases and J lost 9, with 17 bases in between. The CDR3 length is 14 residues. The DNA of the CDR3 is TGTGCCAGCAGTCCCACGGGGGTGAGAGGTGAGCAGTTCTTC. Amino acid sequence: CASSPTGVRGEQFF.

The sample holds a few counts of this clonotype. J is TRBJ2-5 and V is TRBV9, with TRBD2 matching over 9 bases. Trimming took 0 bases from V and 0 from J; bases not matched to a gene: 0. The CDR3 spans 15 residues. Looked up from germline, CDR1 is SGDLS and CDR2 is YYNGEE. CDR3 protein: CASSVVAGDQETQYF. The DNA for the CDR3 is TGTGCCAGCAGCGTAGTAGCGGGGGACCAAGAGACCCAGTACTTC.

This clonotype was counted a few times. V gene TRBV20-1 combines with J gene TRBJ2-3; tentative D call: TRBD1 (6 bases). Trimming shortened V by 5 bases and J by 0 bases, and 18 bases separated the two germline ends. The CDR3 totals 16 residues. CDR1 is DFQATT and CDR2 is SNEGSKA in the germline V gene (reference sequence). CDR3 protein: CSASPGTPGSTDTQYF. CDR3 in DNA: TGCAGTGCTTCACCTGGGACACCCGGAAGCACAGATACGCAGTATTTT.

This clonotype was detected a few times. V gene TRBV19 combines with J gene TRBJ2-3; TRBD2 matches 8 bases. The length of the CDR3 is 13 residues. Trimming cost V 5 bases and J 4 bases; bases outside gene matches: 2. CDR1 is LNHDA and CDR2 is SQIVND in the germline V gene (reference sequence). CDR3: CASSEGLADTQYF. The CDR3 bases are TGTGCCAGTAGTGAGGGACTAGCAGATACGCAGTATTTT.

V and J are TRBV6-1 and TRBJ1-6; D is uncertain. The CDR3 spans 11 residues. Germline CDR1 and CDR2: MNHNS and SASEGT. V was shortened by 3 bases and J by 8 bases, with 2 bases between the two germline ends. CDR3 protein: CASSDYSPLHF. Here the CDR3 DNA reads TGTGCCAGCAGTGATTATTCACCCCTCCACTTT.

The gene calls are TRBV6-5 and TRBJ1-1; no clear D gene. Trimming stripped 2 bases from V and 7 bases from J, with 8 bases between. CDR3 length equals 12 residues. CDR1 is MNHEY and CDR2 is SVGAGI in the germline V gene. The CDR3: CASSYLRGEAFF. CDR3 bases: TGTGCCAGCAGTTACCTCCGCGGTGAAGCTTTCTTT.